These 21 T cell receptor beta chains came from one sample sequenced in a study of cytomegalovirus exposure and HLA in healthy donors. Assay: immunoSEQ multiplex PCR; the TCRdb copy retains only in-frame clones and omits some. The table records around 60,000 clones, 92% of them present only once. The sequenced sample was PBMCs. The receptors come from a woman aged 18-30 years in good health and CMV-seronegative.

The chain is built from TRBV13 and TRBJ2-6; 9 positions match TRBD1. The V gene end was trimmed by 5 bases and the J gene end by 3 bases; junction bases not matched to a gene: 14. This CDR3 comprises 19 residues. Germline lookup yields CDR1 PRHDT and CDR2 FYEKMQ (reference sequence). CDR3 in DNA: TGTGCCAGCAGCCCGGACCGGGACAGGGAGGGCTTTGGGGCCAACGTCCTGACTTTC. Amino acids: CASSPDRDREGFGANVLTF.

The chain has TRBV11-2 and TRBJ2-5; D not resolved. Trimming took off 2 bases at V and 5 bases at J, with 9 bases between the two ends. This CDR3 has 13 amino acids. Germline CDR1 reads SGHAT; CDR2 reads FQNNGV. The CDR3 spells CASSLNLVETQYF. Written as DNA, the CDR3 is TGTGCCAGCAGCTTAAATCTAGTCGAGACCCAGTACTTC.

This clone was detected only a few times. This chain uses TRBV7-9 with TRBJ1-1; no definite D call. In germline, CDR1 is SEHNR, CDR2 FQNEAQ (reference sequence). The V end was cut by 1 base, the J end by 5 bases, with 8 bases between. The CDR3 sequence is 13 residues long. The chain's CDR3 is CASSLGGLTEAFF. CDR3 nucleotide sequence: TGTGCCAGCAGCTTAGGAGGGTTAACTGAAGCTTTCTTT.

The chain is built from TRBV4-1 and TRBJ2-5; a possible D gene is TRBD1 (6 bases). Germline-derived CDR1 and CDR2 are MGHRA and YSYEKL. V was clipped by 3 bases and J by 5 bases, with 16 bases between them. The CDR3 is made up of 15 amino acids. The CDR3 sequence: CASSQEKGRGETQYF. DNA for the CDR3: TGCGCCAGCAGCCAGGAGAAGGGTAGGGGGGAGACCCAGTACTTC.

As DNA, the CDR3 is TGTGCCAGCAGTATGACAGAGCGCGTGCAGCCCCAGCATTTT. Residues: CASSMTERVQPQHF. The genes are TRBV6-6 and TRBJ1-5; D may be TRBD1 (5 bases). The CDR3 loop spans 14 amino acids. Per the germline V gene, CDR1 is MNHNY and CDR2 is SVGAGI (reference sequence). V was cut by 5 bases and J by 7 bases, with 15 bases left in between.

V gene TRBV9 combines with J gene TRBJ1-2; D unresolved. V lost 3 bases and J lost 6, with 15 bases in between. The CDR3 extends over 14 amino acids. From germline, CDR1 is SGDLS and CDR2 YYNGEE. The CDR3 reads CASSDPRMRNGYTF. DNA for the CDR3: TGTGCCAGCAGCGACCCTCGGATGAGGAATGGCTACACCTTC. Filled out from reference TRBV9 and TRBJ1-2, the complete variable domain reads DSGVTQTPKHLITATGQRVTLRCSPRSGDLSVYWYQQSLDQGLQFLIQYYNGEERAKGNILERFSAQQFPDLHSELNLSSLELGDSALYFCASSDPRMRNGYTFGSGTRLTVV.

Comment on this clone: At one boundary the junction diverges from the germline segment, which might be a read error. The chain recombines TRBV6-5 with TRBJ2-1; 10 bases line up with TRBD1. Germline CDR1 reads MNHEY; CDR2 reads SVGAGI. This CDR3 region has 14 residues. CDR3 loop: CASSPGQGLPLGIF. Written as DNA, the CDR3 is TGTGCCAGCAGCCCGGGACAGGGGCTCCCTTTAGGGATCTTC.

The chain has TRBV4-1 and TRBJ1-1; D is ambiguous. This CDR3 has 14 residues. With 4 bases removed from V and 3 bases from J, the gap between germline ends came to 12 bases. Germline values: CDR1 MGHRA, CDR2 YSYEKL. The CDR3 sequence is CASSPSGGYTEAFF. CDR3 nucleotide sequence: TGCGCCAGCAGCCCCTCGGGAGGTTACACTGAAGCTTTCTTT.

The chain is built from TRBV5-1 and TRBJ1-1; possibly TRBD1 for D (6 bases). CDR1 and CDR2 (germline): SGHRS, YFSETQ. Trimming took 5 bases from V and 6 from J, leaving 23 bases between them. There are 16 residues in the CDR3. The chain's CDR3 is CASRRGDNRANSEAFF. CDR3 DNA sequence: TGCGCCAGCAGGAGAGGAGATAACAGGGCCAATTCTGAAGCTTTCTTT.

CDR3 DNA: TGTGCCAGCAGTGTAGACAGGGGGCGAAGCACAGATACGCAGTATTTT. Its translation is CASSVDRGRSTDTQYF. The chain uses TRBV28 and TRBJ2-3; 10 bases agree with TRBD1. The CDR3 loop spans 16 amino acids. Germline CDR1 and CDR2: MDHEN and SYDVKM. J was trimmed by 0 bases and V by 5 bases; bases with no gene match: 5.

This chain connects TRBV11-3 to TRBJ2-7; no clear D. Germline V lookup: CDR1 SGHNT, CDR2 YENEEA. The length of the CDR3 is 11 residues. The V end was cut by 4 bases, the J end by 3 bases, with 4 bases between. DNA for the CDR3: TGTGCCAGCAGCTCCAGCTACGAGCAGTACTTC. It codes for CASSSSYEQYF.

CDR3 coding DNA: TGTGCCACCAGCAGAGATCTAACCTACGAGCAGTACTTC. This sequence encodes CATSRDLTYEQYF. This chain uses TRBV15 with TRBJ2-7; D is undetermined. Trimming left V 0 bases short and J 2 bases short, with 5 bases between. The CDR3 is 13 residues long. Looked up from germline, CDR1 is LNHNV and CDR2 is YYDKDF (reference sequence).

This sequence joins TRBV5-8 and TRBJ2-1, with 7 bases lining up with TRBD2. The CDR3 length is 13 residues. Germline V lookup: CDR1 SGHTS, CDR2 YDEGEE. The V gene end was trimmed by 4 bases and the J gene end by 3 bases; junction bases not matched to a gene: 1. CDR3 in amino acids: CASSRTSYNEQFF. CDR3 DNA sequence: TGTGCCAGCAGCCGGACTAGCTACAATGAGCAGTTCTTC.

The rearrangement uses TRBV2 and TRBJ1-6, with a possible D match to TRBD1 (5 bases). The CDR3 runs 15 residues. V was pared by 6 bases and J by 5 bases, with 14 bases between. The germline V gene encodes CDR1 SNHLY and CDR2 FYNNEI. CDR3 region: CASRRREGNNSPLHF. As DNA, the CDR3 is TGTGCCAGCAGACGCAGGGAAGGGAATAATTCACCCCTCCACTTT.

Concerning this clone: Other DNA sequences in the same sample also yield this CDR3. The chain is built from TRBV5-1 and TRBJ2-7; TRBD1 matches 7 bases. The trim removed 3 bases at V and 2 bases at J, leaving 14 bases unmatched. The germline V gene has CDR1 SGHRS and CDR2 YFSETQ. The CDR3 is 17 amino acids. The CDR3 sequence: CASSSDHTGASTYEQYF. DNA of the CDR3: TGCGCCAGCAGCTCCGACCACACAGGGGCCTCTACCTACGAGCAGTACTTC.

This sequence joins TRBV6-1 and TRBJ1-5; 11 nucleotides agree with TRBD1. This CDR3 contains 14 residues. Unmatched junction bases numbered 0, after V lost 4 bases and J lost 4 bases. Germline V gene lookup returns CDR1 MNHNS and CDR2 SASEGT. Written as DNA, the CDR3 is TGTGCCAGCAGTGGGGACAGGGGGAATCAGCCCCAGCATTTT. Residues: CASSGDRGNQPQHF.

With regard to this clone: This specimen includes other DNA sequences encoding the same CDR3. This chain joins TRBV29-1 and TRBJ2-3; 11 bases are a match to TRBD2. Trimming at V came to 4 bases and at J to 6 bases, leaving 0 bases not matched to a gene. The CDR3 covers 12 residues. Germline CDR1 reads SQVTM; CDR2 reads ANQGSEA. The CDR3 DNA reads TGCAGCGTTGTAGCGGGAGGGGATACGCAGTATTTT. Its protein product is CSVVAGGDTQYF.

The chain uses TRBV7-2 and TRBJ2-2; 13 nucleotides match TRBD2. With 5 bases clipped from V and 5 bases from J, the junction kept 11 bases outside the gene matches. CDR1 is SGHTA, CDR2 FQGNSA, per germline. The CDR3 totals 18 residues. CDR3 amino acids: CASSPAGLAGARTGELFF. CDR3 DNA: TGTGCCAGCAGCCCTGCAGGACTAGCGGGAGCGCGAACCGGGGAGCTGTTTTTT.

This clone showed up just once. The genes are TRBV29-1 and TRBJ2-2; 8 bases agree with TRBD1. V shed 5 bases and J 3 bases; nucleotides not matched to a gene: 2. Germline CDR1 reads SQVTM; CDR2 reads ANQGSEA. The CDR3 totals 13 residues. Here the CDR3 reads CSVQGADTGELFF. As DNA, the CDR3 is TGCAGCGTTCAGGGGGCGGACACCGGGGAGCTGTTTTTT.

The chain links TRBV6-1 to TRBJ1-4; D is perhaps TRBD1 (6 bases). Germline V gene lookup returns CDR1 MNHNS and CDR2 SASEGT. Trimming took 2 bases from V and 4 from J, leaving 8 bases between them. The CDR3 loop spans 14 amino acids. The CDR3 spells CASSEFRGNEKLFF. In nucleotides, the CDR3 is TGTGCCAGCAGTGAATTCAGGGGTAATGAAAAACTGTTTTTT.

V and J are TRBV28 and TRBJ2-2; D call uncertain. The germline V gene encodes CDR1 MDHEN and CDR2 SYDVKM. The CDR3 contains 13 residues. Trimming pared 4 bases from V and 4 bases from J, leaving 7 bases between. Here the CDR3 DNA reads TGTGCCAGCAGTTCCCCTACCACCGGGGAGCTGTTTTTT. It specifies CASSSPTTGELFF.